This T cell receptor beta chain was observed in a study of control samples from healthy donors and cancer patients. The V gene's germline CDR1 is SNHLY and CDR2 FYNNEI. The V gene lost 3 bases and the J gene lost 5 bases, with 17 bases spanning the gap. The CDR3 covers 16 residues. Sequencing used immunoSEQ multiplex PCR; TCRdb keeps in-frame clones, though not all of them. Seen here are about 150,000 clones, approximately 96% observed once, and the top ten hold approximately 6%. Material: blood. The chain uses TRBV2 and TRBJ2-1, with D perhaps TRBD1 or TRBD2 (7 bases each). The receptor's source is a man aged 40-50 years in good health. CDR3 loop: CASSDHRQGGDNEQFF. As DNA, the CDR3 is TGTGCCAGCAGTGATCACCGACAGGGAGGGGACAATGAGCAGTTCTTC.